This T cell receptor (beta chain) was retrieved from a study of blood T cell repertoires in COVID-19. Overall study context: Samples came from the United States, Italy and Spain, spanning acute and convalescent COVID-19. In each case, the material was cDNA or gDNA derived from T cells, B-cell-depleted T cells, or PBMCs.

Measured with immunoSEQ multiplex PCR; TCRdb has only the in-frame clones, and not every one. The data hold 300,000 or so clones, with about 90% observed a single time. The CDR3 totals 13 residues. The germline gives CDR1 MNHEY, CDR2 SVGEGT. Trimming cost V 6 bases and J 1 base; bases outside gene matches: 3. Specimen: peripheral blood. This TCR was sampled from a man between 18 and 29 years old who had recovered from COVID-19. The rearrangement uses TRBV6-2 or TRBV6-3 and TRBJ2-7; TRBD1 matches at 7 bases. This CDR3 reads CASSRDRSYEQYF. The CDR3, as DNA: TGTGCCAGCAGCCGGGACAGATCCTACGAGCAGTACTTC.